The 22 T cell receptor beta chains listed next were all sequenced from one sample in a study of T cells in Graves' hyperthyroidism and ophthalmopathy. RNA transcripts yielded amplified TCR beta CDR3 regions. Using the HTBI primer set, a first-round RT-PCR was run on the TCR CDR3. One entry per CDR3 protein results from TCRdb running MiXCR on the multiplex PCR reads. The repertoire has hundreds of thousands of distinct CDR3 sequences, approximately 17% of them found once; the top ten carry around 61%. Sequencing was done on a sample of blood. The source of these receptors is an older woman with Graves' ophthalmopathy.

The chain joins TRBV28 to TRBJ1-4; D remains unclear. The CDR3 totals 15 residues. The germline V and J ends were trimmed by 6 bases and 0 bases, with 11 bases remaining between them. The germline V gene has CDR1 MDHEN and CDR2 SYDVKM. In DNA form, the CDR3 reads TGTGCCAGCAGACCTTCAGGTGCAACTAATGAAAAACTGTTTTTT. Its protein is CASRPSGATNEKLFF.

This clonotype was detected ten times or more. V usage is TRBV6-1 and J usage is TRBJ1-1, with unresolved D. The CDR3 is made up of 12 amino acids. The V end was cut by 8 bases, the J end by 5 bases, with 12 bases between. CDR1 and CDR2 from the germline V gene are MNHNS and SASEGT. CDR3 amino acids: CASEFGVTEAFF. DNA of the CDR3: TGTGCCAGCGAATTCGGTGTGACTGAAGCTTTCTTT.

CDR3 in amino acids: CASSPPSAMNTEAFF. CDR3 nucleotide sequence: TGCGCCAGCAGCCCTCCTAGTGCTATGAACACTGAAGCTTTCTTT. The genes are TRBV4-1 and TRBJ1-1; D remains unclear. Trimming pared 4 bases from V and 0 bases from J, leaving 12 bases between. The germline V gene has CDR1 MGHRA and CDR2 YSYEKL. CDR3 length: 15 residues.

For this clonotype: Being one base from a much bigger clone, this may be a read error. The rearrangement joins TRBV20-1 to TRBJ2-7; D is undetermined. The CDR3 is made up of 14 amino acids. Germline loops: CDR1 DFQATT, CDR2 SNEGSKA (reference sequence). Trimming cost V 6 bases and J 0 bases, with 15 bases left between them. This CDR3 reads CSARSLKDSYEQYF. In DNA, the CDR3 is TGCAGTGCCCGCAGTTTGAAGGACTCCTACGAGCAGTACTTC.

This clonotype has a count of ten or more. The V and J genes are TRBV30 and TRBJ1-1, with TRBD1 as a possible D gene (5 bases). This CDR3 is 12 amino acids long. The V gene lost 3 bases and the J gene lost 1 base, with 6 bases spanning the gap. Germline CDR1 GTSNPN, CDR2 SVGIG (reference sequence). The chain's CDR3 is CAWRQENTEAFF. The DNA of the CDR3 is TGTGCCTGGAGACAGGAGAACACTGAAGCTTTCTTT.

V is TRBV20-1 and J is TRBJ2-2, with a weak D call TRBD2 (6 bases). Germline lookup yields CDR1 DFQATT and CDR2 SNEGSKA (reference sequence). With 2 bases removed from V and 0 bases from J, the gap between germline ends came to 16 bases. The CDR3 consists of 17 residues. CDR3 amino acids: CSARSPWGGSNTGELFF. CDR3 bases: TGCAGTGCTAGAAGTCCTTGGGGAGGTTCGAACACCGGGGAGCTGTTTTTT.

This clonotype was detected a few times. CDR3 coding DNA: TGTGCCAGCAGCCGATGGATGGAAAAACTGTTTTTT. Protein: CASSRWMEKLFF. This chain links TRBV7-6 with TRBJ1-4; D remains unclear. The germline V and J ends were trimmed by 5 bases and 8 bases, with 9 bases remaining between them. Germline loops: CDR1 SGHVS, CDR2 FNYEAQ. This CDR3 is 12 amino acids long.

The sample holds many counts of this clonotype. The V call is TRBV5-1, the J call TRBJ2-2; D is undetermined. Germline values: CDR1 SGHRS, CDR2 YFSETQ. CDR3 length: 15 amino acids. V lost 4 bases, J lost 6 bases, and 16 bases lay in between. Here the CDR3 reads CASSGKPEDAGELFF. CDR3 nucleotides: TGCGCCAGCAGCGGAAAACCTGAAGATGCCGGGGAGCTGTTTTTT.

This chain links TRBV7-2 with TRBJ2-1; 7 nucleotides line up with TRBD2. CDR3 size: 15 residues. V was clipped by 5 bases and J by 8 bases; unmatched bases: 12. From germline, CDR1 is SGHTA and CDR2 FQGNSA. Here the CDR3 reads CASSVRGETSYEQFF. The CDR3 DNA is TGTGCCAGCAGCGTTCGGGGGGAAACATCCTATGAGCAGTTCTTC.

The V call is TRBV5-8, the J call TRBJ1-1, with 11 bases aligning to TRBD1. Germline loops: CDR1 SGHTS, CDR2 YDEGEE. The V gene end was trimmed by 4 bases and the J gene end by 4 bases; junction bases not matched to a gene: 12. This CDR3 has 17 residues. CDR3 nucleotides: TGTGCCAGCAGCCTAGGGACAGGGGGACGGGTGGTCACTGAAGCTTTCTTT. This encodes CASSLGTGGRVVTEAFF.

This clonotype turned up a few times. This chain joins TRBV15 and TRBJ2-3, with D perhaps TRBD2 (6 bases). Per the germline V gene, CDR1 is LNHNV and CDR2 is YYDKDF (reference sequence). The CDR3 extends over 16 amino acids. The V end was cut by 5 bases, the J end by 4 bases, with 19 bases between. The CDR3 is CATSPKVGGWADTQYF. As DNA, the CDR3 is TGTGCCACCAGCCCCAAGGTCGGGGGTTGGGCAGATACGCAGTATTTT. The full variable domain, in which reference TRBV15 and TRBJ2-3 provide the parts outside the CDR3, is DAMVIQNPRYQVTQFGKPVTLSCSQTLNHNVMYWYQQKSSQAPKLLFHYYDKDFNNEADTPDNFQSRRPNTSFCFLDIRSPGLGDTAMYLCATSPKVGGWADTQYFGPGTRLTVL.

To note about this clonotype: A single base separates this from a much larger clone, so it may be a read error. The rearrangement links TRBV7-6 to TRBJ2-2, with D possibly matching TRBD2 (6 bases). The CDR3 is 15 residues long. CDR1 SGHVS and CDR2 FNYEAQ come from the germline V gene. This CDR3 reads CTSSLGRETIGELFF. The DNA for the CDR3 is TGTACCAGCAGCTTAGGTCGGGAGACTATCGGGGAGCTGTTTTTT.

This clonotype has more than one count but fewer than ten. A much larger clone lies a single base off, so this may be a read error. This chain links TRBV6-2 or TRBV6-3 with TRBJ2-1; tentatively, D is TRBD1 (6 bases). Trimming took off 2 bases at V and 7 bases at J, with 15 bases between the two ends. CDR1 and CDR2 from the germline V gene are MNHEY and SVGEGT. The CDR3 is made up of 15 amino acids. The CDR3 coding sequence is TGTGCCAGCAGTTACATCCGGGAAAGGGGGAATGAGCAGTTCTTC. Translation: CASSYIRERGNEQFF.

This clonotype has ten or more counts. The chain carries TRBV7-2 and TRBJ2-2; no clear D gene. The CDR3 is made up of 12 amino acids. V lost 3 bases and J lost 5, with 4 bases in between. Germline CDR1 SGHTA, CDR2 FQGNSA. The CDR3 DNA sequence: TGTGCCAGCAGCTTTCATACCGGGGAGCTGTTTTTT. The encoded protein is CASSFHTGELFF.

The chain is built from TRBV9 and TRBJ2-5; D could derive from TRBD1 or TRBD2 (5 bases each). CDR3 size: 15 residues. V dropped 3 bases and J dropped 1 base, with 13 bases sitting between them. The germline V gene encodes CDR1 SGDLS and CDR2 YYNGEE. The CDR3 bases are TGTGCCAGCAGCGGGGGGACCAATCTCCAAGAGACCCAGTACTTC. It codes for CASSGGTNLQETQYF. Full variable domain (remainder filled in from reference TRBV9 and TRBJ2-5): DSGVTQTPKHLITATGQRVTLRCSPRSGDLSVYWYQQSLDQGLQFLIQYYNGEERAKGNILERFSAQQFPDLHSELNLSSLELGDSALYFCASSGGTNLQETQYFGPGTRLLVL.

There are many counts of this clonotype. V is TRBV5-5 and J is TRBJ2-7, with D possibly being TRBD1 (6 bases). The CDR3 totals 15 residues. CDR1 and CDR2 (germline): SGHKS, YYEKEE (reference sequence). The ends were cut back, 5 bases at V and 5 bases at J, with 20 bases in the middle. The CDR3 DNA sequence: TGTGCCAGCAGTTTTGACAGGTCAAAGGGAAACGAGCAGTACTTC. As protein: CASSFDRSKGNEQYF.

In DNA form, the CDR3 reads TGCGCCAGCAGCTTGGTGGGAATTAAGGGCGAGCAGTACTTC. Residues: CASSLVGIKGEQYF. The J gene is TRBJ2-7, the V gene TRBV5-1, with D unclear. The CDR3 length is 14 residues. Trimming stripped 0 bases from V and 6 bases from J, with 13 bases between. CDR1 and CDR2 from the germline V gene are SGHRS and YFSETQ.

This clonotype was counted ten times or more. The chain recombines TRBV12-3 or TRBV12-4 with TRBJ2-6; the D is unclear. Trimming removed 5 bases at V and 4 bases at J, with 12 bases between. The CDR3 spans 15 residues. DNA of the CDR3: TGTGCCAGCAGTGGGGTCCAGGCCGGGGCCAACGTCCTGACTTTC. Protein: CASSGVQAGANVLTF.

This clonotype was observed a few times. The V and J genes are TRBV5-1 and TRBJ2-2; 8 bases are a match to TRBD1. CDR3 size: 17 residues. J was trimmed by 4 bases and V by 1 base; bases with no gene match: 9. The germline CDR1 and CDR2 sequences are SGHRS and YFSETQ. CDR3: CASSLMPGGAGTGELFF. CDR3 DNA sequence: TGCGCCAGCAGCTTGATGCCAGGGGGCGCGGGCACCGGGGAGCTGTTTTTT.

This clonotype was detected only a few times. V is TRBV20-1 and J is TRBJ1-1, with D perhaps TRBD1 (6 bases). The CDR3 contains 16 residues. The V gene lost 2 bases and the J gene lost 1 base, with 17 bases spanning the gap. Germline CDR1 is DFQATT and CDR2 is SNEGSKA (reference sequence). DNA for the CDR3: TGCAGTGCTAGATCCCGGGGACGGGGGCAGAACACTGAAGCTTTCTTT. It specifies CSARSRGRGQNTEAFF.

In its sample, this clonotype was seen a few times. Here the CDR3 reads CSVDSGQGGYNEQFF. Written as DNA, the CDR3 is TGCAGCGTTGATTCCGGCCAGGGGGGCTACAATGAGCAGTTCTTC. The chain carries TRBV29-1 and TRBJ2-1; D might be TRBD1 (7 bases). Trimming took off 3 bases at V and 3 bases at J, with 15 bases between the two ends. Germline loops: CDR1 SQVTM, CDR2 ANQGSEA. The CDR3 consists of 15 residues.

The rearrangement links TRBV28 to TRBJ2-1, with TRBD2 matching 14 bases. Germline assignment: CDR1 MDHEN and CDR2 SYDVKM. With 4 bases clipped from V and 12 bases from J, the junction kept 5 bases outside the gene matches. The CDR3 has 14 amino acids. The CDR3 bases are TGTGCCAGCAGTTCCCGACTAGCGGGAGGGGGGCAGTTCTTC. It is translated as CASSSRLAGGGQFF.